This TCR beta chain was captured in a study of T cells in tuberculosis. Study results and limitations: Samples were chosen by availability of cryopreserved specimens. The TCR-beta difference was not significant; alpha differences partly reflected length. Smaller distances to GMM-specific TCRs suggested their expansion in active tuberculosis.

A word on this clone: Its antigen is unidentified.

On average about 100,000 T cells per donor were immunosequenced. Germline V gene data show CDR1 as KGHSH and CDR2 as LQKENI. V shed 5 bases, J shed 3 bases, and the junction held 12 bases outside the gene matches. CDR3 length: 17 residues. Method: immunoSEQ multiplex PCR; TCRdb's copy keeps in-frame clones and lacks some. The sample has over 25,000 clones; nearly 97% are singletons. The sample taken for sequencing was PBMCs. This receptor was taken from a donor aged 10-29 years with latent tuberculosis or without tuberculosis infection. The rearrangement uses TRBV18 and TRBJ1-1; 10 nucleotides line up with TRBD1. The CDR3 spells CASSGQRGQGKDTEAFF. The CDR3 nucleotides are TGTGCCAGCTCAGGCCAAAGGGGACAGGGGAAGGACACTGAAGCTTTCTTT.